The 10 T cell receptor beta chains given below trace back to one sample, sequenced in a study of cytomegalovirus exposure and HLA in healthy donors. The PCR made use of 60 Vbeta and 13 Jbeta primers. Only in-frame clones appear in the TCRdb table, and some are missing; sequencing was by immunoSEQ multiplex PCR. This sample has more than 100,000 clones, with about 75% found just once. The sample was PBMCs. All receptors come from a man aged 55 to 70 in good health and CMV-seropositive.

This chain's CDR3 is CASSLGVRGRSTDTQYF. For the CDR3, the DNA is TGTGCCAGCAGCTTAGGGGTCAGGGGGCGCAGCACAGATACGCAGTATTTT. The chain employs TRBV11-2 and TRBJ2-3; 8 positions match TRBD1. The length of the CDR3 is 17 residues. Germline CDR1 reads SGHAT; CDR2 reads FQNNGV. V dropped 1 base and J dropped 0; count of bases not matched to a gene: 6.

The genes are TRBV28 and TRBJ1-2, with no clear D. CDR3 size: 16 residues. CDR1 MDHEN and CDR2 SYDVKM come from the germline V gene. V dropped 3 bases and J dropped 2 bases, with 16 bases sitting between them. CDR3 amino acids: CASSFFQQTINYGYTF. The CDR3 nucleotides read TGTGCCAGCAGTTTTTTCCAACAGACTATCAACTATGGCTACACCTTC.

This clone was seen just once. The rearrangement joins TRBV5-1 to TRBJ1-1; the D is unclear. This CDR3 contains 13 residues. V lost 4 bases and J 3 bases, leaving 10 bases between the germline ends. Per the germline V gene, CDR1 is SGHRS and CDR2 is YFSETQ. The CDR3 sequence is CASSIQSHTEAFF. CDR3 bases: TGCGCCAGCAGCATCCAAAGCCACACTGAAGCTTTCTTT.

J is TRBJ1-3 and V is TRBV5-1; D gene unclear. V dropped 4 bases and J dropped 1 base, with 6 bases sitting between them. The CDR3 sequence is 13 residues long. Germline V gene sequence: CDR1 SGHRS, CDR2 YFSETQ. CDR3 amino acids: CASSELSGNTIYF. The CDR3 region has the DNA TGCGCCAGCAGCGAGTTATCTGGAAACACCATATATTTT.

The chain recombines TRBV12-5 with TRBJ1-3; D remains unclear. V gave up 5 bases and J gave up 15 bases, with 17 bases separating them. CDR1 LGHNT and CDR2 FRNRAP come from the germline V gene. The CDR3 length is 12 residues. The CDR3 sequence is CASGANEGTPYF. CDR3 in DNA: TGTGCTAGTGGTGCGAACGAGGGAACCCCATATTTT.

J is TRBJ1-6 and V is TRBV2; 7 bases match TRBD1. The CDR3 is made up of 16 amino acids. The V gene's germline CDR1 is SNHLY and CDR2 FYNNEI. Unmatched junction bases numbered 3, after V lost 4 bases and J lost 0 bases. CDR3 DNA: TGTGCCAGCAGTGCTCGGGACAGCTCCTATAATTCACCCCTCCACTTT. Encoded protein: CASSARDSSYNSPLHF.

In the case of this clone: This same CDR3 is encoded by further DNA sequences in the sample. The chain joins TRBV2 to TRBJ1-5; the match to TRBD1 covers 7 bases. The V gene end was trimmed by 8 bases and the J gene end by 4 bases; junction bases not matched to a gene: 8. This CDR3 region has 14 residues. Germline-derived CDR1 and CDR2 are SNHLY and FYNNEI. CDR3 amino acids: CASRLDRSNQPQHF. CDR3 DNA: TGTGCCAGCCGCCTGGACAGGTCGAATCAGCCCCAGCATTTT.

This rearrangement joins TRBV30 to TRBJ1-1; 8 bases agree with TRBD1. V gave up 8 bases and J gave up 1 base; unmatched junction bases: 3. In germline, CDR1 is GTSNPN, CDR2 SVGIG (reference sequence). The CDR3 is made up of 12 amino acids. Here the CDR3 DNA reads TGTGCCAGAGGACAGGGGAACACTGAAGCTTTCTTT. Amino acids: CARGQGNTEAFF.

The genes are TRBV6-1 and TRBJ1-5, with 7 positions matching TRBD1. The J segment lost 9 bases and the V segment lost 3 bases, leaving 2 bases of the junction unmatched. Germline CDR1 MNHNS, CDR2 SASEGT. The CDR3 contains 12 residues. The CDR3 region has the DNA TGTGCCAGCAGTGACAGGACAGGGCCCCAGCATTTT. Translation gives CASSDRTGPQHF.

V and J are TRBV19 and TRBJ2-5; the D gene is possibly TRBD1 (6 bases). Trimming took 3 bases from V and 3 from J, leaving 20 bases between them. The CDR3 is 17 residues long. Germline-derived CDR1 and CDR2 are LNHDA and SQIVND (reference sequence). This CDR3 is CASSIPTGPAIEETQYF. Here the CDR3 DNA reads TGTGCCAGTAGTATTCCGACAGGCCCAGCGATTGAAGAGACCCAGTACTTC.